Each of the 7 T cell receptor beta chains below was sequenced from the same sample in a study of blood T cell repertoires in COVID-19. Using immunoSEQ multiplex PCR, the repertoire was profiled, and TCRdb retains in-frame clones only, with some absent. This sample has roughly 240,000 clones, with approximately 89% found just once. The sequenced sample consisted of PBMCs or T cells enriched from blood (not recorded which). All receptors come from a woman aged 40 to 50 with acute COVID-19.

This chain uses TRBV7-8 with TRBJ1-1; TRBD1 aligns across 7 bases. Germline CDR1 is SGHVS and CDR2 is FQNEAQ. The junction had 9 bases not matched to a gene; V was cut back by 5 bases and J by 3 bases. CDR3 size: 15 residues. This chain's CDR3 is CASSGIRDRHTEAFF. DNA for the CDR3: TGTGCCAGCAGCGGTATCCGGGACAGACACACTGAAGCTTTCTTT.

The rearrangement joins TRBV30 to TRBJ2-3, with D tentatively TRBD1 (8 bases). The CDR3 totals 15 residues. Germline V CDR1 and CDR2: GTSNPN, SVGIG (reference sequence). The V and J ends lost 0 bases and 2 bases respectively, with 12 bases between them. The DNA of the CDR3 is TGTGCCTGGAGTGTGACAGGGGACTACACAGATACGCAGTATTTT. Its translation is CAWSVTGDYTDTQYF.

The V and J genes are TRBV4-3 and TRBJ2-2; TRBD1 matches 12 bases. Germline-derived CDR1 and CDR2 are LGHNA and YSLEER. The CDR3 loop spans 18 amino acids. The trim removed 3 bases at V and 4 bases at J, leaving 9 bases unmatched. CDR3 DNA sequence: TGCGCCAGCAGCCACCCGAAGGGACAGGGGGCGGGCACCGGGGAGCTGTTTTTT. Amino acids: CASSHPKGQGAGTGELFF.

This clone was observed a handful of times. The chain combines TRBV5-1 with TRBJ2-3; 8 bases are shared with TRBD2. The junction had 4 bases not matched to a gene; V was cut back by 4 bases and J by 0 bases. The CDR3 covers 15 residues. CDR1 is SGHRS and CDR2 is YFSETQ in the germline V gene. The CDR3 region has the DNA TGCGCCAGCAGCGCGACTAGCGTAAGCACAGATACGCAGTATTTT. Translation gives CASSATSVSTDTQYF.

This clone was observed a handful of times. The chain links TRBV2 to TRBJ2-7; D perhaps matches TRBD1 (6 bases). This CDR3 has 12 residues. CDR1 is SNHLY and CDR2 is FYNNEI in the germline V gene. Trimming removed 6 bases at V and 5 bases at J, with 11 bases between. The CDR3 sequence: CASRAGVDEQYF. CDR3 bases: TGTGCCAGCAGGGCAGGGGTCGACGAGCAGTACTTC. Variable domain in full (rest from reference TRBV2 and TRBJ2-7): EPEVTQTPSHQVTQMGQEVILRCVPISNHLYFYWYRQILGQKVEFLVSFYNNEISEKSEIFDDQFSVERPDGSNFTLKIRSTKLEDSAMYFCASRAGVDEQYFGPGTRLTVT.

The gene calls are TRBV2 and TRBJ2-1; 11 bases agree with TRBD2. Trimming took 5 bases from V and 4 from J; bases not matched to a gene: 4. The CDR3 length is 15 residues. Germline assignment: CDR1 SNHLY and CDR2 FYNNEI. The chain's CDR3 is CASSYRLAGYNEQFF. CDR3 DNA sequence: TGTGCCAGCAGTTATCGACTAGCGGGGTACAATGAGCAGTTCTTC.

The genes are TRBV3-1 (or the pseudogene TRBV3-2) and TRBJ2-1, with TRBD2 matching over 7 bases. CDR1 is LGHDT and CDR2 is YNNKEL in the germline V gene (reference sequence). The CDR3 is 16 residues long. Trimming took 4 bases from V and 6 from J; bases not matched to a gene: 12. DNA for the CDR3: TGTGCCAGCAGCCCCGTCCTAGCGGAGGGACCCAATGAGCAGTTCTTC. Its protein is CASSPVLAEGPNEQFF.